The rows below give T cell receptor beta chains drawn from one sample of a study of graft-versus-host responses after intestinal transplantation. These receptors have no known antigen. Here immunoSEQ multiplex PCR was the method, and the copy in TCRdb shows in-frame clones only, minus some. The data show around 110,000 clones, with approximately 93% seen just once and under 1.5% held by the top ten. Sequencing was performed on unstimulated CD8+ T cells sorted from spleen or lymph node cells, taken before transplant. These receptors all stem from a human donor who was the organ donor for an intestinal transplant. Both conserved end residues are trimmed from each CDR3.

CDR3 protein: ASSLATIPEQY; V gene: TRBV28
CDR3 protein: ASSQKGLAGVKDEQY; V gene: TRBV6-4
CDR3 protein: ASSVDGILDYGYT; V gene: TRBV9
CDR3 protein: ASSSLDGLGETQY; V gene: TRBV27
CDR3 protein: AIGSGAYEQY; V gene: TRBV10-3
CDR3 protein: ASSELGGMGETQY; V gene: TRBV5-1
CDR3 protein: ASSPTARSGNTIY; V gene: TRBV4-1
CDR3 protein: ASSLAGDTQY; V gene: TRBV27
CDR3 protein: ASSVAGGILYEQY; V gene: TRBV9
CDR3 protein: ASSPGGGPFNEQF; V gene: TRBV7-8
CDR3 protein: ASTHGGTEAF; V gene: TRBV6-5
CDR3 protein: ASSLRERDHEQY; V gene: TRBV5-1
CDR3 protein: ASSPRGSYNEQF; V gene: TRBV18
CDR3 protein: ASSVAPLSYEQY; V gene: TRBV2